This TCR beta chain was retrieved from a study of shared clonotypes between healthy human individuals. Germline loops: CDR1 MDHEN, CDR2 SYDVKM. The CDR3 length is 19 residues. V was shortened by 5 bases and J by 1 base, with 24 bases between the two germline ends. TCRdb's table, derived via immunoSEQ multiplex PCR, lists solely in-frame clones and lacks some. The sample lists around 1.9 million clones, just under 95% occurring once. Naive CD8 populations comprised CD45RO-negative cells positively selected for CCR7, excluding terminally differentiated effector memory CD45RA+ cells. This TCR came from a man aged 18 to 30 in good health. Some clones in this sample may be carry-over from other donors' samples. Sequences were obtained from naive CD8+ T cells from PBMCs. V usage is TRBV28 and J usage is TRBJ1-3; possibly TRBD1 for D (5 bases). The CDR3 DNA reads as TGTGCCAGCAGTCCAACCCTACGACGCGGGGCCGAATCTGGAAACACCATATATTTT. This sequence encodes CASSPTLRRGAESGNTIYF.